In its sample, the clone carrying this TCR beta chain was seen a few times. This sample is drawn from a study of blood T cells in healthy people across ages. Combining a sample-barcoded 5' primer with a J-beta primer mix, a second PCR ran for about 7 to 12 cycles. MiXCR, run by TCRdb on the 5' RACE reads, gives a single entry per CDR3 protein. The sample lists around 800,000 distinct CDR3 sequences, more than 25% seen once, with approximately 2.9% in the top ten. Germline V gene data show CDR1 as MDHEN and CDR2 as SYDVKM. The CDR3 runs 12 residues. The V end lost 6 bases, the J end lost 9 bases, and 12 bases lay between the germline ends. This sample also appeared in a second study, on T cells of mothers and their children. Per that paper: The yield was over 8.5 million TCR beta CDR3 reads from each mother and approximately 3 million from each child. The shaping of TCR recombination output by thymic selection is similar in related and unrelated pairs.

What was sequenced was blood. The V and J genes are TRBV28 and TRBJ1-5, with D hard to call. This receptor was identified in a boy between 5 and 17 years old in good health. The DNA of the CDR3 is TGTGCCAGCAGCGACGGCAAGCGGCCCCAGCATTTT. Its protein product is CASSDGKRPQHF.